This T cell receptor (beta chain) emerged from a study of blood T cell repertoires in COVID-19. Study in general: Acute and convalescent COVID-19 specimens originated in the United States, Italy and Spain.

This CDR3 is built from 11 residues. Per germline, CDR1 DFQATT and CDR2 SNEGSKA (reference sequence). Trimming cost V 6 bases and J 3 bases, with 9 bases left between them. In the source study's methods: Amplification from reference gene primers served as the basis for estimated nucleated cell counts. Assay used: immunoSEQ multiplex PCR; TCRdb lists only in-frame clones, some missing. For V, J and clone size, that table is used; D and trimming come from the DNA. The data show more than 250,000 clones, roughly 91% seen once. The sequenced material came from peripheral blood. The chain carries TRBV20-1 and TRBJ2-7; D not certain. The origin of this receptor is a man aged 45-65 years with active or convalescent COVID-19. The CDR3 nucleotides are TGCAGTGCCCACAAGATCTACGAGCAGTACTTC. It translates to CSAHKIYEQYF.